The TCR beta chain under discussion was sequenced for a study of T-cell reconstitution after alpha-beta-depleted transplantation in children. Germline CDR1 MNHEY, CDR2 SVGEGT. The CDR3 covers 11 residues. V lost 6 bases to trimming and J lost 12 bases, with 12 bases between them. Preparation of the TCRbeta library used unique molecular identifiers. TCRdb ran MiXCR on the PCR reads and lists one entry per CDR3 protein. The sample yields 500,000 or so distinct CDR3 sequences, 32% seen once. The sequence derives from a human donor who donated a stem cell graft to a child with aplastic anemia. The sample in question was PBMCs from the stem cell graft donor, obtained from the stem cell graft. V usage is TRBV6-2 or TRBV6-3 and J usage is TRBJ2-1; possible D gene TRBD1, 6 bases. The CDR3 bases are TGTGCCAGCAGCTACAGGGTAATGCAGTTCTTC. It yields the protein CASSYRVMQFF.